The present entry profiles one TCR beta chain with its context. Its matching antigen is unknown. The entry originates in a study of T cell responses to AZD1222 COVID-19 vaccine. The CDR3 contains 16 residues. Per the germline V gene, CDR1 is SQVTM and CDR2 is ANQGSEA. V dropped 1 base and J dropped 4; count of bases not matched to a gene: 5. Sequencing used immunoSEQ multiplex PCR; TCRdb keeps in-frame clones, though not all of them. The repertoire has approximately 140,000 clones, 80% to 95% of them found once; the top ten carry about 1.9%. Study-wide results and caveats: AZD1222 recipients seropositive at baseline numbered only five to seven. Two doses of AZD1222 preceded a rise in Spike-specific TCR breadth and depth. Possibly, clonal diversity was underestimated; donors were largely white British and included more females.

The V call is TRBV29-1, the J call TRBJ2-2, with 11 bases matching TRBD2. Source: peripheral blood, taken 28 days after the second AZD1222 dose. The receptor's source is an adult who received the AZD1222 COVID-19 vaccine. CDR3 loop: CSVEASGGFGTGELFF. The CDR3 region has the DNA TGCAGCGTTGAAGCTAGCGGGGGGTTTGGCACCGGGGAGCTGTTTTTT.